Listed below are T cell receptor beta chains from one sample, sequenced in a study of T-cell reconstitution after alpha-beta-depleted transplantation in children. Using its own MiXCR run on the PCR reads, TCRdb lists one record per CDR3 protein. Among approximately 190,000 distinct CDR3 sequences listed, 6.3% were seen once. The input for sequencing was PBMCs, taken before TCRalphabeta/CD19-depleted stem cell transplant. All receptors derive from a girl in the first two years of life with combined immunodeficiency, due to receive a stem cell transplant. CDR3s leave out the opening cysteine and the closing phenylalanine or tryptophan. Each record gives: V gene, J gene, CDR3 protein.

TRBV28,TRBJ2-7,ASSFYQERSYEQY
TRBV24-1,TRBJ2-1,ATSDPPSGPFSDEQF
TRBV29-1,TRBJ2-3,SVDPTDTQY
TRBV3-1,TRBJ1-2,ASSPRSGSYT
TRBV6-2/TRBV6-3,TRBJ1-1,ASREKSNTEAF
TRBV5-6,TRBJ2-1,ASSLSGGDYNEQF
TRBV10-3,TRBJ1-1,AISRGANTEAF
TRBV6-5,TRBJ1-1,ASSYKWAYINTEAF
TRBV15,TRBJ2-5,ATSKDRGRETQY
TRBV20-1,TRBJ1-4,SAGQATNEKLF
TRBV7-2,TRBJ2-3,ASSSIGLAGGRLDTQY
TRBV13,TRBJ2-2,ASSLPGDTGELF
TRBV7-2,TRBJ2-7,ASSLERAYEQY
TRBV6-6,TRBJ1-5,ASSQDRVNQH
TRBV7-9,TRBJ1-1,ASSSPFSEAF
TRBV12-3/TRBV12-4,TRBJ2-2,ASSFIFGQRITGELF
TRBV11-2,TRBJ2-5,ATATGLEETQY
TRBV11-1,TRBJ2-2,ASSGLGTGDTGELF
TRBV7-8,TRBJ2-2,ASSLINRVTGELF
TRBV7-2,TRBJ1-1,ASSPIPRITEAF
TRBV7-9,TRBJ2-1,ASSHTGQQPNEQF
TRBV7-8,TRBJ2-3,ASIRLGVAGVADTQY
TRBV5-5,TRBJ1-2,ASSSTVGTSYYGYT
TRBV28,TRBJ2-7,ASSFFGQGFTYEQY
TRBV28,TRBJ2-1,ASSLAEPPFNEQF
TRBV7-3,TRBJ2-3,ASSGTDSTTDTQY
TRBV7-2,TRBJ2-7,ASSLAVRLAGGDEQY
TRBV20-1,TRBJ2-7,SASDLAETYEQY
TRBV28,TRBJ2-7,ASSSLDGRQY